Each of the 6 T cell receptor beta chains below was sequenced from the same sample in a study of blood T cell repertoires in COVID-19. Sequencing used immunoSEQ multiplex PCR; TCRdb keeps in-frame clones, though not all of them. The sample shows a few hundred thousand clones, approximately 85% of them seen only once. Specimen: PBMCs or T cells enriched from blood (not recorded which). These TCRs come from a woman in her forties or fifties who had been exposed to COVID-19.

The J gene is TRBJ2-1, the V gene TRBV28, with 9 positions matching TRBD1. After removal of 8 bases from V and 5 bases from J, the junction contained 10 bases not matched to a gene. The CDR3 consists of 15 residues. Germline V lookup: CDR1 MDHEN, CDR2 SYDVKM. CDR3 bases: TGTGCCAGCCCCCCCAGCGGACAGGGGAACAATGAGCAGTTCTTC. The encoded protein is CASPPSGQGNNEQFF.

CDR3 region: CASSPGQGAVNYGYTF. CDR3 nucleotides: TGTGCCAGCAGCCCTGGACAGGGGGCTGTTAACTATGGCTACACCTTC. The chain recombines TRBV9 with TRBJ1-2; TRBD1 aligns across 11 bases. This CDR3 is built from 16 residues. Germline-derived CDR1 and CDR2 are SGDLS and YYNGEE. Trimming removed 4 bases from V and 1 base from J; junction bases left unmatched: 6.

The rearrangement uses TRBV18 and TRBJ2-3; 9 bases are a match to TRBD2. This CDR3 comprises 16 residues. Germline-derived CDR1 and CDR2 are KGHSH and LQKENI. Germline trimming cut 0 bases from V and 2 bases from J; bases unmatched to any gene: 3. CDR3 coding DNA: TGTGCCAGCTCACCACCGCTAGCGGGGTTCACAGATACGCAGTATTTT. Protein product: CASSPPLAGFTDTQYF.

This clone was counted only a few times. The rearrangement uses TRBV6-5 and TRBJ2-7, with D perhaps matching TRBD2 (6 bases). CDR3 length equals 14 residues. CDR1 MNHEY and CDR2 SVGAGI come from the germline V gene. The V and J ends lost 5 bases and 4 bases respectively, with 15 bases between them. The CDR3 DNA is TGTGCCAGCAGTCCTGGGGACGGGACTTACGAGCAGTACTTC. Translating it yields CASSPGDGTYEQYF.

The V gene is TRBV27, the J gene TRBJ2-1, with 7 nucleotides matching TRBD1. The V gene end was trimmed by 1 base and the J gene end by 6 bases; junction bases not matched to a gene: 9. The CDR3 is 16 amino acids. CDR1 is MNHEY, CDR2 SMNVEV, per germline (reference sequence). The CDR3, as DNA: TGTGCCAGCAGTTTATTTTCCGGGACAGAACTCAATGAGCAGTTCTTC. Residues: CASSLFSGTELNEQFF.

The V and J genes are TRBV18 and TRBJ1-5, with TRBD1 matching 8 bases. V lost 3 bases to trimming and J lost 1 base; unmatched junction nucleotides: 2. CDR1 and CDR2 from the germline V gene are KGHSH and LQKENI. CDR3 length equals 15 residues. CDR3 coding DNA: TGTGCCAGCTCACCGACAGGGGTAAGCAATCAGCCCCAGCATTTT. This encodes CASSPTGVSNQPQHF.